This TCR beta chain comes out of a study of control samples from healthy donors and cancer patients. The table lists this clone with a few counts. TCRdb keeps only in-frame clones here, not all; method: immunoSEQ multiplex PCR. Of 65,000 to 75,000 clones detected, roughly 84% appear once; the ten largest clones hold approximately 3.6%. This CDR3 is 16 amino acids long. V shed 4 bases, J shed 5 bases, and the junction held 10 bases outside the gene matches. The sample comprised blood. The rearrangement uses TRBV23-1 and TRBJ2-5, with TRBD2 matching 10 bases. TRBV23-1 counts as an open reading frame of uncertain function. The clonotype was recovered from a woman aged 50 to 65 in good health. The CDR3 sequence is CASSRHLAGVSETQYF. The CDR3 nucleotides read TGCGCCAGCAGTCGACACCTAGCGGGAGTTTCCGAGACCCAGTACTTC.